This T cell receptor beta chain was sequenced in a study of blood T cell repertoires in COVID-19. Sequencing used immunoSEQ multiplex PCR; TCRdb keeps in-frame clones, though not all of them. The repertoire includes about 160,000 clones, approximately 84% of them detected once, and more than 6.5% sits in the top ten. The sequencing sample was made of PBMCs or T cells enriched from blood (not recorded which). This TCR came from a woman aged 45-65 years who had recovered from COVID-19.

CDR3 bases: TGTGCCACCAGTGATCCAATCCGACAAGAGCAGTACTTC. It codes for CATSDPIRQEQYF. The V call is TRBV24-1, the J call TRBJ2-7; unclear D gene. This CDR3 spans 13 amino acids. The ends were cut back, 3 bases at V and 7 bases at J, with 12 bases in the middle. Per the germline V gene, CDR1 is KGHDR and CDR2 is SFDVKD.